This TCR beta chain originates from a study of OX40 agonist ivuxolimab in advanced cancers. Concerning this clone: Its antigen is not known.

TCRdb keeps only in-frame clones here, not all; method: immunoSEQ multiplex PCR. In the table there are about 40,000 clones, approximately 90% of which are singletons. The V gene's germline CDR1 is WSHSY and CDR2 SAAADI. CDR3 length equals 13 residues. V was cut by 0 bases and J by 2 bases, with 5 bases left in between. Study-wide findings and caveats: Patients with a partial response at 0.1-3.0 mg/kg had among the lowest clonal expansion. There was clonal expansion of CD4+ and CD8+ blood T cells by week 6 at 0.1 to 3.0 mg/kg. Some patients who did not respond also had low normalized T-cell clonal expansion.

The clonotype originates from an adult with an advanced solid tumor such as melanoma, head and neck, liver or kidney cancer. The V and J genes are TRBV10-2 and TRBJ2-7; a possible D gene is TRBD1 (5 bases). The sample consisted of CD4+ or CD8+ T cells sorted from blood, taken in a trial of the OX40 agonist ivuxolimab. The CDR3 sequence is CASSESTAYEQYF. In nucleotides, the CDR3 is TGCGCCAGCAGTGAGTCGACAGCCTACGAGCAGTACTTC.